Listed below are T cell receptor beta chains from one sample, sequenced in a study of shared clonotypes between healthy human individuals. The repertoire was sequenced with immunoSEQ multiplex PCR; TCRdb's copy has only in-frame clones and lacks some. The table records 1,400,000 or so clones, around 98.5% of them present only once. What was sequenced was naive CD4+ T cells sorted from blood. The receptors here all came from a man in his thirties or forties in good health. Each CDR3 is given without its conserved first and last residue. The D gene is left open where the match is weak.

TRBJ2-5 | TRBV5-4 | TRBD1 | ASRTGSIETQY
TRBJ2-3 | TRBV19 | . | ASSIPGTDTQY
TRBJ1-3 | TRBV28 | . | ASSQLPGNTIY
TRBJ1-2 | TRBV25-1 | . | ASRLTEAYGYT
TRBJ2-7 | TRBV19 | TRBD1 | ASSVGQGPRYEQY
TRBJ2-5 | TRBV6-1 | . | ASSEYTSQETQY
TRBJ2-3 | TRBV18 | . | ASSPTSGARDTQY
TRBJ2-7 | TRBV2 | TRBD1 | ASISGQAYEQY
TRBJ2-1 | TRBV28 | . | ASSVLGTLNEQF
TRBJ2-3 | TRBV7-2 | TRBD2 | ASSLVLAGVRTDTQY
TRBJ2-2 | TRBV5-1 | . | ASSRLGNTGELF
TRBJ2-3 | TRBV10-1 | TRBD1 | ASNRQGITDTQY
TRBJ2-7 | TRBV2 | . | ASRDTAYEQY
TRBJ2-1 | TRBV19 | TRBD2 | ASSIREVMF
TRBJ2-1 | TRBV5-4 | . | ASSPTRQRGGDEQF
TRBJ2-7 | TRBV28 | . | ASRRRLGRYEQY
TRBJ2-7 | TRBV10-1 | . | ASSDSWTAGGEQY
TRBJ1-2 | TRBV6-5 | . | ASSSGPNYGYT
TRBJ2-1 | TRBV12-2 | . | ASRLALPGKGQGINEQF
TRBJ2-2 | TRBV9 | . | ATGTANTGELF
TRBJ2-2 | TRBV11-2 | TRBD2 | ASSLLRWEGNNTGELF
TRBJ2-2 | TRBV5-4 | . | ASSLAVSTGELF
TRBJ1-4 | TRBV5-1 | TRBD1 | ASSSGTDEKLF
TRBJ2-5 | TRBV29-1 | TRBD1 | SVGQGGETQY
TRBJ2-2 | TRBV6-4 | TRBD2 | ASSAFSGSGDTGELF
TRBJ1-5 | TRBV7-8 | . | ASSQRGFGNQPQH
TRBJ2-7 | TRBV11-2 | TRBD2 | ASSSRAGVQY
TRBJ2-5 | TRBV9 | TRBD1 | ASSPGQVKETQY
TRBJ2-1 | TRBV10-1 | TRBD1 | ASSAGDRGMQF
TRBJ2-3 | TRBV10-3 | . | AISPGDTDTQY
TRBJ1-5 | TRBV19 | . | ASSIRGTGGQPQH
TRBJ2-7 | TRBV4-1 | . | ASSQDRANSVRHEQY
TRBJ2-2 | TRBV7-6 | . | ASSLAARWGTGELF
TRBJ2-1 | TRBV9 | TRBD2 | ASSVTGTSYDNEQF
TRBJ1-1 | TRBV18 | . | ASSPGLTNTEAF
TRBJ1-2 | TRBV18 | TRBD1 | ASSLRGQGAYGYT
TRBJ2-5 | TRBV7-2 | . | ASSLSGWQTQY
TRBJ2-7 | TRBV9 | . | ASSVAYEQY
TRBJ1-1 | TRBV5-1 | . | ASSSNRNTEAF
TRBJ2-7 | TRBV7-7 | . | ASSVDLVGEQY
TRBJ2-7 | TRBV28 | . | ASSLSISYEQY
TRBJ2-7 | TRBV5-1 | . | ASSLGPEGGEQY
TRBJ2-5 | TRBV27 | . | ASSLSWQRTVTETQY
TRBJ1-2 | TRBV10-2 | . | ASSEWDRGGYT
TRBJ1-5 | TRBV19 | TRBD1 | ASSTGQVNQPQH
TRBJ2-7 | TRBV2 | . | ASSDRQTSSYEQY
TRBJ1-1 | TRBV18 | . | ASSPRVNTEAF
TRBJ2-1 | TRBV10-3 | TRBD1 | ASTGSSYNEQF
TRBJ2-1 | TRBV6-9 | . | ASSYLPSYNEQF
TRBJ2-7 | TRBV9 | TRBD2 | ASSVGLSGSSYEQY
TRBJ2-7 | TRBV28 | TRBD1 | ASSPWTGGNYEQY
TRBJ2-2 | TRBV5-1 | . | ASSPGHPNTGELF
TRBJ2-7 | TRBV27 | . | ATSPGGAYEQY
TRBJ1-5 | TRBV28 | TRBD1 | ASSFPGGAGNQPQH
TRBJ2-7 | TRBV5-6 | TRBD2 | ASSPGPSGVSYEQY
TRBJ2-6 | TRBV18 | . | ASSPFVSLGTSSGANVLT
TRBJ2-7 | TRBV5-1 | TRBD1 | ASSLVDRPADEQY
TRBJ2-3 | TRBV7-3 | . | ASSSQRGDPQY
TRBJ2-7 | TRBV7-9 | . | ASSFTGNEQY